These 23 T cell receptor beta chains were sequenced from one sample in a study of T cell repertoires in breast cancer. Paired alpha-beta TCRs of CD8+ T cells were analyzed by expanded emulsion RT-PCR. Blocking oligonucleotides added to a second nested PCR suppressed unpaired genes. One entry per CDR3 protein results from TCRdb running MiXCR on the emulsion pairing reads. The sample records about 40,000 distinct CDR3 sequences, 45% being singletons. Sequencing input: CD8+ T cells. The receptors shown here come from a pool of human donors with breast cancer or a healthy control (not recorded which).

This clonotype was seen just once. The chain links TRBV3-1 to TRBJ1-5; a weak D match, TRBD1 (5 bases). This CDR3 comprises 14 residues. Trimming removed 5 bases at V and 9 bases at J, with 17 bases between. CDR1 and CDR2 (germline): LGHDT, YNNKEL (reference sequence). The CDR3 nucleotides are TGTGCCAGCAGCGGCGCGGCAGGGTTTGGGCCCCAGCATTTT. It yields the protein CASSGAAGFGPQHF.

This clonotype was observed many times. Here the CDR3 DNA reads TGTGCCAGCAGTCACGACAGGGGAAGAGGCTACACCTTC. Translation gives CASSHDRGRGYTF. The J gene is TRBJ1-2, the V gene TRBV6-1; 8 bases fit TRBD1. Germline assignment: CDR1 MNHNS and CDR2 SASEGT. CDR3 length: 13 residues. V trimming: 5 bases; J trimming: 8 bases; junction bases outside the gene matches: 7.

The V and J genes are TRBV7-3 and TRBJ2-1; D remains ambiguous. The germline CDR1 and CDR2 sequences are SGHTA and FQGTGA. V was clipped by 4 bases and J by 4 bases, with 11 bases between them. The CDR3 loop spans 14 amino acids. CDR3 protein: CASSWGLEYNEQFF. CDR3 in DNA: TGTGCCAGCAGCTGGGGTCTTGAATACAATGAGCAGTTCTTC.

As regards this clonotype: The junction departs from the called germline gene at one end, perhaps through a read error. The rearrangement links TRBV7-9 to TRBJ2-3; D remains ambiguous. CDR1 and CDR2 (germline): SEHNR, FQNEAQ (reference sequence). The CDR3 has 11 residues. CDR3 loop: CASSSQDTQCF. CDR3 nucleotide sequence: TGTGCCAGCAGCTCACAAGATACGCAGTGTTTT.

The rearrangement links TRBV2 to TRBJ2-2, with a weak D call TRBD1 (5 bases). Trimming pared 6 bases from V and 6 bases from J, leaving 11 bases between. CDR1 SNHLY and CDR2 FYNNEI come from the germline V gene. The CDR3 runs to 13 residues. The CDR3 nucleotides are TGTGCCAGCAGATTAGGGGTTTCCGGGGAGCTGTTTTTT. Translating it yields CASRLGVSGELFF.

V and J are TRBV11-1 and TRBJ1-2, with D hard to call. The CDR3 length is 14 residues. The V and J ends lost 4 bases and 1 base respectively, with 10 bases between them. The germline CDR1 and CDR2 sequences are SGHAT and FQDESV (reference sequence). The CDR3: CASSSNPFNYGYTF. DNA of the CDR3: TGTGCCAGCAGCTCCAACCCGTTTAACTATGGCTACACCTTC.

As regards this clonotype: A read error may be the cause here, since a much bigger clone is one base away. The V call is TRBV7-2, the J call TRBJ1-1; D not certain. Germline V CDR1 and CDR2: SGHTA, FQGNSA. CDR3 length equals 13 residues. V was cut by 7 bases and J by 6 bases, with 15 bases left in between. DNA of the CDR3: TGTGCCAGCAACTTTTTAATGGGCGCTGAAGCTTTCTTT. Residues: CASNFLMGAEAFF.

This clonotype was found a few times. The rearrangement uses TRBV7-9 and TRBJ2-7; D is undetermined. V was shortened by 4 bases and J by 2 bases, with 15 bases between the two germline ends. The CDR3 loop spans 15 amino acids. CDR1 and CDR2 (germline): SEHNR, FQNEAQ (reference sequence). CDR3 residues: CASSSQTHLTYEQYF. CDR3 coding DNA: TGTGCCAGCAGCTCACAGACGCATCTAACCTACGAGCAGTACTTC.

This clonotype has only a few counts. The chain joins TRBV20-1 to TRBJ2-1; D may be TRBD1 (5 bases). Germline V gene sequence: CDR1 DFQATT, CDR2 SNEGSKA (reference sequence). V was shortened by 4 bases and J by 4 bases, with 5 bases between the two germline ends. This CDR3 is built from 11 residues. CDR3 bases: TGCAGTGCTACAGGGTACAATGAGCAGTTCTTC. Translated, it gives CSATGYNEQFF.

The chain uses TRBV6-5 and TRBJ2-3; TRBD2 is a possible D gene (7 bases). The CDR3 runs 15 residues. Deletions cut 6 bases from V and 2 bases from J, with 15 bases between. CDR1 is MNHEY and CDR2 is SVGAGI in the germline V gene. As DNA, the CDR3 is TGTGCCAGCAGCTCGGGGGCGGGGGTCACAGATACGCAGTATTTT. Residues: CASSSGAGVTDTQYF.

In regard to this clonotype: A much larger clone sits a single nucleotide away, making a read error possible. This chain joins TRBV7-2 and TRBJ1-6; the D is unclear. CDR1 SGHTA and CDR2 FQGNSA come from the germline V gene. The CDR3 totals 14 residues. The CDR3 region has the DNA TGTGCCAGCAGCTTAGAGGGAATCGGTTCACCCCTCCGCTTT. It specifies CASSLEGIGSPLRF.

In this sample, this clonotype turned up a few times. The chain links TRBV6-1 to TRBJ2-3; D not certain. The V gene lost 4 bases and the J gene lost 2 bases, with 4 bases spanning the gap. Per the germline V gene, CDR1 is MNHNS and CDR2 is SASEGT. This CDR3 region has 12 residues. The CDR3: CASSGTTDTQYF. The CDR3 bases are TGTGCCAGCAGTGGGACCACAGATACGCAGTATTTT.

This clonotype came up a few times. The V and J genes are TRBV3-1 and TRBJ2-7; 12 nucleotides agree with TRBD2. Per the germline V gene, CDR1 is LGHDT and CDR2 is YNNKEL (reference sequence). The CDR3 totals 17 residues. V lost 1 base and J lost 3; bases outside the gene matches: 7. The CDR3 nucleotides are TGTGCCAGCAGCCAAGTTTTGCTAGCGGGAGGGGTCTACGAGCAGTACTTC. Amino acids: CASSQVLLAGGVYEQYF.

This clonotype was seen more than once but under ten times. The chain combines TRBV3-1 with TRBJ1-1, with 7 bases lining up with TRBD1. Germline trimming cut 4 bases from V and 1 base from J; bases unmatched to any gene: 12. Germline V gives CDR1 LGHDT, CDR2 YNNKEL (reference sequence). This CDR3 region has 17 residues. CDR3 coding DNA: TGTGCCAGCAGCCGACTCAGACAGGGTGAAGAGAACACTGAAGCTTTCTTT. Amino acids: CASSRLRQGEENTEAFF.

This clonotype appeared a few times. This chain uses TRBV7-9 with TRBJ2-5, with D unclear. The CDR3 has 16 residues. Germline V gene data show CDR1 as SEHNR and CDR2 as FQNEAQ (reference sequence). Deletions cut 1 base from V and 5 bases from J, with 17 bases between. The CDR3 loop is CASSLGVGPQDETQYF. DNA for the CDR3: TGTGCCAGCAGCTTAGGTGTGGGCCCCCAAGACGAGACCCAGTACTTC.

In this sample, this clonotype turned up a few times. The chain combines TRBV6-5 with TRBJ2-7; no definite D call. This CDR3 is 11 amino acids long. Germline values: CDR1 MNHEY, CDR2 SVGAGI. Trimming left V 4 bases short and J 6 bases short, with 7 bases between. The CDR3 spells CASSFSGEQYF. In DNA form, the CDR3 reads TGTGCCAGCAGTTTCTCGGGCGAGCAGTACTTC.

V gene TRBV6-1 combines with J gene TRBJ2-1; D gene uncertain. Germline V gives CDR1 MNHNS, CDR2 SASEGT. The germline V and J ends were trimmed by 3 bases and 9 bases, with 18 bases remaining between them. The CDR3 sequence is 15 residues long. In DNA, the CDR3 is TGTGCCAGCAGTGAGGAGTGGAAGGAAGATGTTGAGCAGTTCTTC. Encoded protein: CASSEEWKEDVEQFF.

The chain has TRBV18 and TRBJ2-7; 9 nucleotides agree with TRBD1. Germline V gene data show CDR1 as KGHSH and CDR2 as LQKENI. CDR3 length equals 18 residues. Unmatched junction bases numbered 10, after V lost 1 base and J lost 0 bases. The CDR3 region is CASSPRGSQGANSYEQYF. CDR3 DNA: TGTGCCAGCTCACCACGAGGCTCACAGGGGGCGAACTCCTACGAGCAGTACTTC. The variable domain in full, with the rest retrieved from reference TRBV18 and TRBJ2-7, is NAGVMQNPRHLVRRRGQEARLRCSPMKGHSHVYWYRQLPEEGLKFMVYLQKENIIDESGMPKERFSAEFPKEGPSILRIQQVVRGDSAAYFCASSPRGSQGANSYEQYFGPGTRLTVT.

CDR3 in amino acids: CASSLAANTGELFF. CDR3 DNA: TGTGCCAGCAGTTTAGCAGCCAACACCGGGGAGCTGTTTTTT. This rearrangement joins TRBV28 to TRBJ2-2, with no clear D. V shed 2 bases and J shed 2 bases, with 6 bases lying between them. Germline CDR1 is MDHEN and CDR2 is SYDVKM. The CDR3 is 14 residues long.

The V and J genes are TRBV7-3 and TRBJ2-1; tentative D call: TRBD1 (6 bases). Looked up from germline, CDR1 is SGHTA and CDR2 is FQGTGA. The CDR3 is made up of 14 amino acids. Between the trimmed V and J ends, which lost 5 bases and 3 bases, there was a span of 11 bases. DNA for the CDR3: TGTGCCAGCAGCCTCAAGGACAGCTACAATGAGCAGTTCTTC. As protein: CASSLKDSYNEQFF.

CDR3 bases: TGTGCCAGCAGCCAGGGGACTAGTCCCTTCACAGATACGCAGTATTTT. It codes for CASSQGTSPFTDTQYF. The chain recombines TRBV4-2 with TRBJ2-3; 8 bases agree with TRBD2. V dropped 3 bases and J dropped 2; count of bases not matched to a gene: 7. The germline gives CDR1 LGHNA, CDR2 YNFKEQ. The CDR3 runs to 16 residues.

This clonotype occurred a few times. The chain couples TRBV7-2 to TRBJ2-1; 15 nucleotides agree with TRBD2. CDR3 length: 15 amino acids. V shed 5 bases, J shed 9 bases, and the junction held 5 bases outside the gene matches. Germline CDR1 is SGHTA and CDR2 is FQGNSA. As DNA, the CDR3 is TGTGCCAGCAGCACCCGGACTAGCGGGAGGGCTGAGCAGTTCTTC. This encodes CASSTRTSGRAEQFF. The variable domain in full, completed from reference TRBV7-2 and TRBJ2-1, reads GAGVSQSPSNKVTEKGKDVELRCDPISGHTALYWYRQSLGQGLEFLIYFQGNSAPDKSGLPSDRFSAERTGGSVSTLTIQRTQQEDSAVYLCASSTRTSGRAEQFFGPGTRLTVL.

The rearrangement joins TRBV6-1 to TRBJ2-7; 9 bases are shared with TRBD2. The CDR3 loop spans 15 amino acids. CDR1 is MNHNS, CDR2 SASEGT, per germline. V dropped 6 bases and J dropped 0; count of bases not matched to a gene: 6. The CDR3 protein is CASRETSGYSYEQYF. The CDR3 DNA sequence: TGTGCCAGCAGGGAGACTAGCGGTTACTCCTACGAGCAGTACTTC.